The clone carrying this T cell receptor (beta chain) appeared a single time. This entry belongs to a study of control samples from healthy donors and cancer patients. Germline loops: CDR1 SGHKS, CDR2 YYEKEE (reference sequence). Trimming left V 0 bases short and J 1 base short, with 13 bases between. CDR3 length: 16 residues. Profiling relied on immunoSEQ multiplex PCR, and the TCRdb table lists in-frame clones only, not all of them. Of about 92,000 clones detected, roughly four fifths appear once; the ten largest clones hold approximately 9.8%. This chain joins TRBV5-5 and TRBJ1-1, with D maybe TRBD1 (5 bases). The clonotype originates from a woman aged 55-70 years in good health. What was sequenced was blood. The CDR3 region has the DNA TGTGCCAGCAGCTTGGTGTTCCGAGGGACGAACACTGAAGCTTTCTTT. It yields the protein CASSLVFRGTNTEAFF. Based on the CDR3 plus reference TRBV5-5 and TRBJ1-1, the full variable domain is DAGVTQSPTHLIKTRGQQVTLRCSPISGHKSVSWYQQVLGQGPQFIFQYYEKEERGRGNFPDRFSARQFPNYSSELNVNALLLGDSALYLCASSLVFRGTNTEAFFGQGTRLTVV.